A single sample gave rise to the 27 T cell receptor beta chains below, sequenced in a study of cytomegalovirus exposure and HLA in healthy donors. The PCR made use of 60 Vbeta and 13 Jbeta primers. Clones were sequenced by immunoSEQ multiplex PCR, and TCRdb holds only the in-frame ones, with some missing. This sample carries some 170,000 clones, approximately 80% of them seen once, and the ten largest clones take about 1.3%. Sequencing was carried out using PBMCs. Every receptor here comes from a woman aged 45-65 years in good health and CMV-seronegative.

This clone was seen a few times. The chain employs TRBV7-9 and TRBJ2-3; the D is unclear. Per germline, CDR1 SEHNR and CDR2 FQNEAQ (reference sequence). CDR3 size: 13 residues. V was pared by 3 bases and J by 6 bases, with 10 bases between. Here the CDR3 reads CASSFPYADTQYF. The CDR3 coding sequence is TGTGCCAGCAGCTTTCCTTACGCGGATACGCAGTATTTT.

This clone was picked up a small number of times. The J gene is TRBJ1-5, the V gene TRBV4-3; D gene ambiguous. This CDR3 is built from 13 residues. Germline V CDR1 and CDR2: LGHNA, YSLEER. Between the trimmed V and J ends, which lost 4 bases and 5 bases, there was a span of 9 bases. This chain's CDR3 is CASSPSDHQPQHF. The DNA for the CDR3 is TGCGCCAGCAGCCCCTCAGATCATCAGCCCCAGCATTTT.

The CDR3 DNA reads TGTGCCAGTAGTATATTGGCCGGGAGCGCGAACACCGGGGAGCTGTTTTTT. This translates into CASSILAGSANTGELFF. This sequence joins TRBV19 and TRBJ2-2; perhaps TRBD2 as D (6 bases). The CDR3 consists of 17 residues. Trimming removed 2 bases from V and 0 bases from J, with 13 bases in between. CDR1 and CDR2 (germline): LNHDA, SQIVND (reference sequence).

The rearrangement joins TRBV30 to TRBJ2-7, with D tentatively TRBD1 (5 bases). The germline V and J ends were trimmed by 3 bases and 3 bases, with 12 bases remaining between them. The CDR3 loop spans 13 amino acids. CDR1 is GTSNPN and CDR2 is SVGIG in the germline V gene (reference sequence). The CDR3 region has the DNA TGTGCCTGGAGCCCCGACAGTTACTACGAGCAGTACTTC. It encodes CAWSPDSYYEQYF.

The chain has TRBV6-1 and TRBJ2-7, with D perhaps TRBD1 (6 bases). Trimming removed 5 bases at V and 12 bases at J, with 20 bases between. The CDR3 has 13 amino acids. The germline CDR1 and CDR2 sequences are MNHNS and SASEGT. Here the CDR3 DNA reads TGTGCCAGCAGTCTCAAGGACAGCCTCCGGTGGTACTTC. The encoded protein is CASSLKDSLRWYF.

The V call is TRBV5-1, the J call TRBJ1-1; the match to TRBD1 covers 7 bases. The CDR3 has 15 residues. Germline CDR1 SGHRS, CDR2 YFSETQ. Trimming took 7 bases from V and 1 from J; bases not matched to a gene: 10. The CDR3: CASRDSGGWNTEAFF. The CDR3 DNA follows: TGCGCCAGCCGTGATTCAGGGGGGTGGAACACTGAAGCTTTCTTT.

In this sample, this clone turned up once. The chain is built from TRBV5-4 and TRBJ2-2, with 8 bases identical to TRBD2. CDR3 size: 15 residues. Per the germline V gene, CDR1 is SGHNT and CDR2 is YYREEE (reference sequence). Trimming cost V 3 bases and J 6 bases; bases outside gene matches: 7. The CDR3 spells CASSSSRGDAGELFF. The DNA of the CDR3 is TGTGCCAGCAGCTCCTCGCGGGGGGACGCCGGGGAGCTGTTTTTT.

This chain joins TRBV29-1 and TRBJ1-1; no clear D. The CDR3 sequence is 13 residues long. Trimming shortened V by 3 bases and J by 1 base, and 9 bases separated the two germline ends. Per germline, CDR1 SQVTM and CDR2 ANQGSEA. CDR3 DNA: TGCAGCGTTGATGGCCGTCGGAACACTGAAGCTTTCTTT. It is translated as CSVDGRRNTEAFF.

V is TRBV19 and J is TRBJ1-5; TRBD1 might be the D (5 bases). The CDR3 runs to 13 residues. CDR1 is LNHDA and CDR2 is SQIVND in the germline V gene (reference sequence). The germline V and J ends were trimmed by 5 bases and 6 bases, with 11 bases remaining between them. The CDR3 protein is CASSYRTGQPQHF. CDR3 sequence (DNA): TGTGCCAGTAGTTATCGCACAGGTCAGCCCCAGCATTTT. The variable domain in full, with the rest retrieved from reference TRBV19 and TRBJ1-5, is DGGITQSPKYLFRKEGQNVTLSCEQNLNHDAMYWYRQDPGQGLRLIYYSQIVNDFQKGDIAEGYSVSREKKESFPLTVTSAQKNPTAFYLCASSYRTGQPQHFGDGTRLSIL.

This clone was picked up one time. This chain's CDR3 is CASSPVPGRIDRGTEAFF. CDR3 nucleotides: TGTGCCAGCTCACCGGTACCCGGACGGATTGATAGGGGCACTGAAGCTTTCTTT. The J gene is TRBJ1-1, the V gene TRBV18; D possibly corresponds to TRBD1 (5 bases). The CDR3 sequence is 18 residues long. Germline V CDR1 and CDR2: KGHSH, LQKENI. The V end was cut by 3 bases, the J end by 4 bases, with 24 bases between.

The rearrangement joins TRBV18 to TRBJ2-1; the match to TRBD2 covers 10 bases. The CDR3 sequence is 15 residues long. Trimming took 6 bases from V and 9 from J; bases not matched to a gene: 11. CDR1 and CDR2 (germline): KGHSH, LQKENI. CDR3 DNA: TGTGCCAGCTCGACCGTAGCGGGGGGCTACCTTGAGCAGTTCTTC. Its translation is CASSTVAGGYLEQFF.

The count of this clone is one. The chain recombines TRBV5-1 with TRBJ2-7; 10 nucleotides line up with TRBD2. CDR3 length: 17 residues. Per the germline V gene, CDR1 is SGHRS and CDR2 is YFSETQ. V was pared by 7 bases and J by 0 bases, with 13 bases of the junction left unmatched. The CDR3 DNA reads as TGCGCCAGCTTCGGGACTAGCGCGATGCTTTCCTCCTACGAGCAGTACTTC. Protein: CASFGTSAMLSSYEQYF.

The rearrangement joins TRBV6-6 to TRBJ2-1, with TRBD1 matching 8 bases. Germline lookup yields CDR1 MNHNY and CDR2 SVGAGI (reference sequence). J was trimmed by 0 bases and V by 8 bases; bases with no gene match: 3. CDR3 size: 14 residues. CDR3 loop: CASGQGSSYNEQFF. DNA for the CDR3: TGTGCCAGCGGACAGGGAAGCTCCTACAATGAGCAGTTCTTC.

This rearrangement joins TRBV5-8 to TRBJ2-7, with 7 bases that match TRBD1. V was clipped by 6 bases and J by 2 bases; unmatched bases: 14. Germline V gene lookup returns CDR1 SGHTS and CDR2 YDEGEE. The CDR3 covers 16 residues. CDR3 DNA sequence: TGTGCCAGCATGTGGGACCCGACAGGGATCACCTACGAGCAGTACTTC. Protein sequence: CASMWDPTGITYEQYF.

The gene calls are TRBV27 and TRBJ2-7; 7 bases are shared with TRBD1. The V segment lost 6 bases and the J segment 5 bases; nucleotides outside the gene matches: 10. From germline, CDR1 is MNHEY and CDR2 SMNVEV (reference sequence). The CDR3 is made up of 14 amino acids. This chain's CDR3 is CASSRDRDLNEQYF. The CDR3 DNA reads TGTGCCAGCAGCCGCGACAGGGATTTAAACGAGCAGTACTTC.

J is TRBJ2-7 and V is TRBV11-1, with D possibly TRBD2 on 5 matching bases. The CDR3 contains 15 residues. The V end was cut by 1 base, the J end by 1 base, with 11 bases between. Germline CDR1 reads SGHAT; CDR2 reads FQDESV (reference sequence). The CDR3 region has the DNA TGTGCCAGCAGCTTAGGAAGGACTGCGTCCTACGAGCAGTACTTC. Translating gives CASSLGRTASYEQYF.

The chain recombines TRBV28 with TRBJ2-7; D unresolved. The CDR3 length is 13 residues. With 4 bases removed from V and 1 base from J, the gap between germline ends came to 8 bases. Germline V lookup: CDR1 MDHEN, CDR2 SYDVKM. The CDR3 DNA reads as TGTGCCAGCAGTTCAGTATGGTCCTACGAGCAGTACTTC. Its translation is CASSSVWSYEQYF. Full variable domain (rest looked up from reference TRBV28 and TRBJ2-7): DVKVTQSSRYLVKRTGEKVFLECVQDMDHENMFWYRQDPGLGLRLIYFSYDVKMKEKGDIPEGYSVSREKKERFSLILESASTNQTSMYLCASSSVWSYEQYFGPGTRLTVT.

The sample holds a few counts of this clone. The V gene is TRBV7-2, the J gene TRBJ1-1, with TRBD1 matching 8 bases. Germline V CDR1 and CDR2: SGHTA, FQGNSA. CDR3 length: 15 residues. The J segment lost 5 bases and the V segment lost 1 base, leaving 6 bases of the junction unmatched. As DNA, the CDR3 is TGTGCCAGCAGCTTAGTAGTGCAGGGGGCGACTGAAGCTTTCTTT. The encoded protein is CASSLVVQGATEAFF.

This clone showed up just a few times. In DNA form, the CDR3 reads TGTGCCAGCAGCCGGAGGGGCAGTGGAGCTTTCTTT. This sequence encodes CASSRRGSGAFF. V and J are TRBV11-2 and TRBJ1-1; possible D gene TRBD1, 5 bases. The germline V gene encodes CDR1 SGHAT and CDR2 FQNNGV. CDR3 length: 12 residues. Trimming stripped 5 bases from V and 10 bases from J, with 14 bases between.

This chain links TRBV2 with TRBJ1-3; D perhaps matches TRBD1 (5 bases). This CDR3 has 16 residues. Germline CDR1 and CDR2: SNHLY and FYNNEI. V lost 6 bases to trimming and J lost 0 bases, with 15 bases between them. The DNA for the CDR3 is TGTGCCAGCAGAGTCGAACAGGTCGTCTCTGGAAACACCATATATTTT. Translating it yields CASRVEQVVSGNTIYF.

The genes are TRBV2 and TRBJ1-5; unclear D gene. V lost 5 bases, J lost 6 bases, and 8 bases lay in between. Germline V gene sequence: CDR1 SNHLY, CDR2 FYNNEI. This CDR3 contains 12 residues. CDR3 region: CASSRLGQPQHF. CDR3 nucleotides: TGTGCCAGCAGTCGACTCGGTCAGCCCCAGCATTTT.

The genes are TRBV19 and TRBJ1-5, with 10 nucleotides matching TRBD1. Germline V lookup: CDR1 LNHDA, CDR2 SQIVND (reference sequence). This CDR3 has 15 residues. V trimming: 5 bases; J trimming: 6 bases; junction bases outside the gene matches: 7. CDR3 residues: CASSPRDRGLQPQHF. In DNA form, the CDR3 reads TGTGCCAGTAGTCCCAGGGACAGGGGCCTTCAGCCCCAGCATTTT.

The chain joins TRBV9 to TRBJ2-7, with 8 bases matching TRBD2. This CDR3 is 15 amino acids long. Germline V CDR1 and CDR2: SGDLS, YYNGEE. J gave up 3 bases and V 0 bases, and 5 bases lay outside the gene matches. CDR3 nucleotides: TGTGCCAGCAGCGTAGCTAGCGGGCCGAACTACGAGCAGTACTTC. Amino acid sequence: CASSVASGPNYEQYF.

The rearrangement links TRBV6-5 to TRBJ1-2; D unclear. The germline V gene has CDR1 MNHEY and CDR2 SVGAGI. The V gene lost 7 bases and the J gene lost 2 bases, with 11 bases spanning the gap. The CDR3 is made up of 13 amino acids. CDR3 loop: CASTRQRNYGYTF. Written as DNA, the CDR3 is TGTGCCAGCACACGGCAGCGCAACTATGGCTACACCTTC.

The rearrangement uses TRBV28 and TRBJ2-1; 7 nucleotides line up with TRBD1. Looked up from germline, CDR1 is MDHEN and CDR2 is SYDVKM. J lost 2 bases, V lost 8 bases, and 9 bases had no gene match. There are 15 residues in the CDR3. The CDR3 here is CASAEQGKAYNEQFF. The CDR3 bases are TGTGCCAGCGCTGAACAGGGGAAAGCCTACAATGAGCAGTTCTTC.

The chain employs TRBV9 and TRBJ2-5; 7 bases line up with TRBD1. Germline assignment: CDR1 SGDLS and CDR2 YYNGEE. The CDR3 loop spans 14 amino acids. The trim removed 4 bases at V and 7 bases at J, leaving 10 bases unmatched. The CDR3, as DNA: TGTGCCAGCAGCCCCCACAGGGGCGTTGCGACCCAGTACTTC. Encoded protein: CASSPHRGVATQYF.

The chain combines TRBV28 with TRBJ1-4; the D gene is possibly TRBD1 (6 bases). The CDR3 runs to 15 residues. Germline loops: CDR1 MDHEN, CDR2 SYDVKM. The V and J ends lost 2 bases and 8 bases respectively, with 15 bases between them. The CDR3 DNA is TGTGCCAGCAGTTTAAAAGGGCTCACAGGGGAAAAACTGTTTTTT. As protein: CASSLKGLTGEKLFF.